The 13 T cell receptor beta chains below come from one sample, sequenced in a study of OX40 agonist ivuxolimab in advanced cancers. TCRdb's copy holds only in-frame clones and misses some; the assay was immunoSEQ multiplex PCR. The table records about 80,000 clones, more than 85% of them present only once. The sample consisted of CD4+ or CD8+ T cells sorted from blood, taken in a trial of the OX40 agonist ivuxolimab. Receptors originate from an adult with an advanced solid tumor such as melanoma, head and neck, liver or kidney cancer.

This clone has only one observation. V and J are TRBV5-6 and TRBJ2-3, with TRBD1 matching 10 bases. Germline CDR1 is SGHDT and CDR2 is YYEEEE. The CDR3 spans 15 residues. V was clipped by 3 bases and J by 6 bases; unmatched bases: 7. Here the CDR3 reads CASSYWTGGEDTQYF. The DNA of the CDR3 is TGTGCCAGCAGCTATTGGACAGGGGGGGAGGATACGCAGTATTTT.

This sequence joins TRBV12-2 and TRBJ2-3; the table's TRBD1 call for D was not verified on the DNA. TRBV12-2 counts as a pseudogene. This CDR3 comprises 16 residues. The CDR3 nucleotides are TGTGCAAGTCGCTTAGGGGACACGTCGGACACAGATACGCAGTATTTT. Protein product: CASRLGDTSDTDTQYF.

The chain combines TRBV7-8 with TRBJ2-3; 10 bases are shared with TRBD1. Germline V gives CDR1 SGHVS, CDR2 FQNEAQ. CDR3 length equals 16 residues. After removal of 5 bases from V and 7 bases from J, the junction contained 12 bases not matched to a gene. In DNA, the CDR3 is TGTGCCAGCAGCCAACCCGGGACAGGGGAAAGATATACGCAGTATTTT. Its translation is CASSQPGTGERYTQYF.

This chain links TRBV7-3 with TRBJ2-3, with TRBD2 matching 9 bases. V dropped 2 bases and J dropped 3; count of bases not matched to a gene: 3. The CDR3 consists of 15 residues. CDR1 SGHTA and CDR2 FQGTGA come from the germline V gene. CDR3 sequence reads: CASSLAGLATDTQYF. CDR3 sequence (DNA): TGTGCCAGCAGCTTAGCGGGACTAGCAACAGATACGCAGTATTTT.

The chain joins TRBV4-2 to TRBJ2-1; TRBD2 agrees at 7 bases. With V trimmed by 2 bases and J by 5 bases, 9 bases remained unmatched. The CDR3 runs to 16 residues. Germline CDR1 and CDR2: LGHNA and YNFKEQ. CDR3: CASSQWAGVVNNEQFF. In DNA form, the CDR3 reads TGTGCCAGCAGCCAATGGGCGGGAGTTGTCAACAATGAGCAGTTCTTC.

This clone was found once. This chain joins TRBV19 and TRBJ2-2, with 9 bases that match TRBD2. Trimming cost V 2 bases and J 5 bases; bases outside gene matches: 9. The CDR3 contains 17 residues. Germline V gives CDR1 LNHDA, CDR2 SQIVND (reference sequence). The CDR3 loop reads CASSIPSGRKKTGELFF. CDR3 DNA sequence: TGTGCCAGTAGTATACCAAGCGGGAGGAAAAAAACCGGGGAGCTGTTTTTT.

This clone has just one count. This chain links TRBV28 with TRBJ1-4; 8 bases line up with TRBD1. In germline, CDR1 is MDHEN, CDR2 SYDVKM. Trimming took 7 bases from V and 4 from J; bases not matched to a gene: 11. The CDR3 is 16 residues long. CDR3 sequence reads: CASTGQGGGFNEKLFF. The DNA for the CDR3 is TGTGCCAGCACCGGACAGGGAGGGGGCTTTAATGAAAAACTGTTTTTT.

The gene calls are TRBV7-2 and TRBJ2-7, with 9 bases matching TRBD1. CDR3 length: 15 residues. The V gene end was trimmed by 2 bases and the J gene end by 7 bases; junction bases not matched to a gene: 9. Per the germline V gene, CDR1 is SGHTA and CDR2 is FQGNSA. CDR3 DNA sequence: TGTGCCAGCAGCTTAACCCCGGGACAGGGTATAGAGCAGTACTTC. It codes for CASSLTPGQGIEQYF.

The chain links TRBV18 to TRBJ2-1; 9 bases map to TRBD1. Germline-derived CDR1 and CDR2 are KGHSH and LQKENI. This CDR3 comprises 14 residues. Trimming cost V 5 bases and J 3 bases; bases outside gene matches: 2. DNA for the CDR3: TGTGCCAGCTCATCGGACAGGGGCTACAATGAGCAGTTCTTC. Protein sequence: CASSSDRGYNEQFF.

The rearrangement links TRBV2 to TRBJ2-3; the D is unclear. CDR1 is SNHLY and CDR2 is FYNNEI in the germline V gene. The CDR3 has 12 residues. The V end lost 7 bases, the J end lost 1 base, and 6 bases lay between the germline ends. This CDR3 is CASTRGTDTQYF. Written as DNA, the CDR3 is TGTGCCAGCACTCGCGGCACAGATACGCAGTATTTT.

The V call is TRBV29-1, the J call TRBJ2-3, with TRBD2 identical over 8 bases. Germline CDR1 SQVTM, CDR2 ANQGSEA. The CDR3 runs 16 residues. The V segment lost 3 bases and the J segment 1 base; nucleotides outside the gene matches: 9. The CDR3 loop is CSVDSPTSGRTDTQYF. CDR3 sequence (DNA): TGCAGCGTTGACTCACCAACTAGCGGACGCACAGATACGCAGTATTTT.

This clone was recorded once. DNA of the CDR3: TGCAGTGCGCCAGGGGTTAGGGAGCAGTACTTC. Its protein is CSAPGVREQYF. This rearrangement joins TRBV20-1 to TRBJ2-7; tentative D call: TRBD1 (6 bases). The CDR3 extends over 11 amino acids. The V gene lost 6 bases and the J gene lost 7 bases, with 13 bases spanning the gap. The V gene's germline CDR1 is DFQATT and CDR2 SNEGSKA (reference sequence).

This clone was detected only a few times. V and J are TRBV29-1 and TRBJ2-1, with D possibly being TRBD1 (6 bases). Germline CDR1 and CDR2: SQVTM and ANQGSEA. V lost 7 bases, J lost 8 bases, and 9 bases lay in between. The CDR3 extends over 10 amino acids. The CDR3 protein is CSGRTDEQFF. CDR3 in DNA: TGCAGCGGGCGGACAGATGAGCAGTTCTTC.